Sequencing of this T cell receptor beta chain was carried out in a study of T cell clonotyping in hematopoietic cell transplantation. Here immunoSEQ multiplex PCR was the method, and the copy in TCRdb shows in-frame clones only, minus some. The sample consists of 70,000 or so clones, roughly 94% of them appearing once. Sequenced: peripheral blood mononuclear cells. The TCR was taken from a man in his fifties or sixties in good health. Some clones in this sample may be carry-over from other donors' samples.

CDR3 nucleotide sequence: TGTGCCAGCAGTGAAGGTTCAGGTCGCTATGGCTACACCTTC. Protein: CASSEGSGRYGYTF. The chain couples TRBV6-1 to TRBJ1-2; D remains ambiguous. The CDR3 has 14 residues. Germline assignment: CDR1 MNHNS and CDR2 SASEGT. V lost 1 base, J lost 4 bases, and 10 bases lay in between.